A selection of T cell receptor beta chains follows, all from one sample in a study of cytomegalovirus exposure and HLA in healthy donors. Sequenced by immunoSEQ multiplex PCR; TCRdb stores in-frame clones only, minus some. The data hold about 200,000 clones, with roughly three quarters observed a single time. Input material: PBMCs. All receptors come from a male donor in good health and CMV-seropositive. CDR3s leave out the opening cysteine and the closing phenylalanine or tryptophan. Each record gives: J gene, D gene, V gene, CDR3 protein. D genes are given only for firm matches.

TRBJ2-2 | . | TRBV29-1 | SAVRGTTGELF
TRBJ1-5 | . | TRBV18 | ASSPPAGGNQPQH
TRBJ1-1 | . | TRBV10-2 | ATLMNTEAF
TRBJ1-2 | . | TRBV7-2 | ASSPGLPGYT
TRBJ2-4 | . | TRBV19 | ASSIEDGSVAKNMQY
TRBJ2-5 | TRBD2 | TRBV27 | ASSLRTSQETQY
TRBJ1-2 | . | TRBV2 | ASRERQIGYT
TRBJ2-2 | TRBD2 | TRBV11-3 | ASSLGAGIAGPRNTGELF
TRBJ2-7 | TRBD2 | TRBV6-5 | ASTPRGGVRYEQY
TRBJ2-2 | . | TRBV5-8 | ASSSTVLGTGELF
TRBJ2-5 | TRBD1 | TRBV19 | ASTEGATLAETQY
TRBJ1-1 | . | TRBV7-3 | ASSFQGMNTEAF
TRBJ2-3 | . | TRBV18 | ASSQREDTQY
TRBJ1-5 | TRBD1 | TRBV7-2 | ASSLRGQGVQPQH
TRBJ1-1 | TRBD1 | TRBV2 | ASSEADRGRFHTEAF
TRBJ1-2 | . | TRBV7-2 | ASSTRASRQADYGYT
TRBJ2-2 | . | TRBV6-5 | ASSHDRDTGELF
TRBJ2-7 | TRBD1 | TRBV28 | ASSLPGGANEQY
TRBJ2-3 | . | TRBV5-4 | ANLDTSTDTQY
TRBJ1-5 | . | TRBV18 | ASSPTGQRYSNQPQH
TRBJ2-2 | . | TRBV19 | ASSIRQSINTGELF